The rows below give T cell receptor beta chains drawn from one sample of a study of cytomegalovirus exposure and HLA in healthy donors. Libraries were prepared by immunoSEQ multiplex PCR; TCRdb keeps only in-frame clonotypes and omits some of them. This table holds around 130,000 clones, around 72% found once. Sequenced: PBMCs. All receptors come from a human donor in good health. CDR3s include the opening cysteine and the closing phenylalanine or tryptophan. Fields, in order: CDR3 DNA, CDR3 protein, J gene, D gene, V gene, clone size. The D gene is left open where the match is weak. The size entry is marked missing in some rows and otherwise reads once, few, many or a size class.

CDR3nt: TGTGCCAGCAGTCTCTATAATTCACCCCTCCACTTT
CDR3aa: CASSLYNSPLHF
j_gene: TRBJ1-6
d_gene: .
v_gene: TRBV28
abundance: few

CDR3nt: TGTGCCAGCAGCTCCACAGGGGCGGCCTATGGCTACACCTTC
CDR3aa: CASSSTGAAYGYTF
j_gene: TRBJ1-2
d_gene: TRBD1
v_gene: TRBV11-2
abundance: .

CDR3nt: TGTGCCAGCAGCCATGCGGGCCGAGACGAGCAGTACTTC
CDR3aa: CASSHAGRDEQYF
j_gene: TRBJ2-7
d_gene: .
v_gene: TRBV14
abundance: once

CDR3nt: TGTGCCACCAGCAGAGGAGGACAGGGCTTGGGCTACACCTTC
CDR3aa: CATSRGGQGLGYTF
j_gene: TRBJ1-2
d_gene: TRBD1
v_gene: TRBV15
abundance: .

CDR3nt: TGTGCCAGCAGCTTGACCCGGGGGAACACTGAAGCTTTCTTT
CDR3aa: CASSLTRGNTEAFF
j_gene: TRBJ1-1
d_gene: .
v_gene: TRBV7-3
abundance: once

CDR3nt: TGTGCCAGCAGCTGGGGCGGGGGAAGCACAGATACGCAGTATTTT
CDR3aa: CASSWGGGSTDTQYF
j_gene: TRBJ2-3
d_gene: TRBD2
v_gene: TRBV5-6
abundance: once

CDR3nt: TGTGCCAGTAGTCCGTCTAGCGGGAGCCCTGATACGCAGTATTTT
CDR3aa: CASSPSSGSPDTQYF
j_gene: TRBJ2-3
d_gene: TRBD2
v_gene: TRBV19
abundance: .

CDR3nt: TGTGCCAGCAGCCAAGAAGCCCAATTAGAGGAGACCCAGTACTTC
CDR3aa: CASSQEAQLEETQYF
j_gene: TRBJ2-5
d_gene: .
v_gene: TRBV4-2
abundance: .

CDR3nt: TGTGCCAGCCTCCGAGAGTATTTT
CDR3aa: CASLREYF
j_gene: TRBJ2-3
d_gene: .
v_gene: TRBV7-3
abundance: .

CDR3nt: TGTGCCAGCAGTGACGCGGGGCGCCCAAATCAGCCCCAGCATTTT
CDR3aa: CASSDAGRPNQPQHF
j_gene: TRBJ1-5
d_gene: .
v_gene: TRBV25-1
abundance: .

CDR3nt: TGTGCCAGCAGCTTAGACAGGGTCTACGAGCAGTACTTC
CDR3aa: CASSLDRVYEQYF
j_gene: TRBJ2-7
d_gene: .
v_gene: TRBV7-2
abundance: once

CDR3nt: TGTGCCAGCAGTCTAGAGCGCACCTCTGGGGCCAACGTCCTGACTTTC
CDR3aa: CASSLERTSGANVLTF
j_gene: TRBJ2-6
d_gene: .
v_gene: TRBV28
abundance: .

CDR3nt: TGTGCCAGCTCACCGTTAGCGAATGACTTTGGCAATCAGCCCCAGCATTTT
CDR3aa: CASSPLANDFGNQPQHF
j_gene: TRBJ1-5
d_gene: .
v_gene: TRBV18
abundance: .

CDR3nt: TGTGCCAGCAGTTTAGTCACAGGCCAGGGCCCAGATACGCAGTATTTT
CDR3aa: CASSLVTGQGPDTQYF
j_gene: TRBJ2-3
d_gene: .
v_gene: TRBV27
abundance: .

CDR3nt: TGTGCCAGCAGCTTGGGGGCGGCGGGGGGCTCCTACGAGCAGTACTTC
CDR3aa: CASSLGAAGGSYEQYF
j_gene: TRBJ2-7
d_gene: TRBD2
v_gene: TRBV5-4
abundance: .

CDR3nt: TGTGCCAGCAGCGAACTAGCCGGAGAGACCCAGTACTTC
CDR3aa: CASSELAGETQYF
j_gene: TRBJ2-5
d_gene: .
v_gene: TRBV7-8
abundance: .

CDR3nt: TGTGCCAGCAGCCGCCGACAGGGGCCCTACGAGCAGTACTTC
CDR3aa: CASSRRQGPYEQYF
j_gene: TRBJ2-7
d_gene: TRBD1
v_gene: TRBV4-2
abundance: .

CDR3nt: TGTGCCAGCAGCCGACTGGTTAACAGGGGTGAGCAGTTCTTC
CDR3aa: CASSRLVNRGEQFF
j_gene: TRBJ2-1
d_gene: TRBD1
v_gene: TRBV5-5
abundance: few

CDR3nt: TGCAGCGTTGCCAGGGGAAATGAAAAACTGTTTTTT
CDR3aa: CSVARGNEKLFF
j_gene: TRBJ1-4
d_gene: .
v_gene: TRBV29-1
abundance: .

CDR3nt: TGCGCCAGCGGGGGTTCGGGGGGCACAGATACGCAGTATTTT
CDR3aa: CASGGSGGTDTQYF
j_gene: TRBJ2-3
d_gene: .
v_gene: TRBV4-3
abundance: .

CDR3nt: TGTGCCAGCAGCCAAGTACAGACTGGAAACACCATATATTTT
CDR3aa: CASSQVQTGNTIYF
j_gene: TRBJ1-3
d_gene: .
v_gene: TRBV14
abundance: once

CDR3nt: TGTGCCAGCAACAGAGGGCCCCGTTACGAGCAGTACTTC
CDR3aa: CASNRGPRYEQYF
j_gene: TRBJ2-7
d_gene: .
v_gene: TRBV2
abundance: .

CDR3nt: TGTGCCAGCAGCTTCCTCCGACTAGCGGGAGATGAGACCCAGTACTTC
CDR3aa: CASSFLRLAGDETQYF
j_gene: TRBJ2-5
d_gene: TRBD2
v_gene: TRBV7-9
abundance: .